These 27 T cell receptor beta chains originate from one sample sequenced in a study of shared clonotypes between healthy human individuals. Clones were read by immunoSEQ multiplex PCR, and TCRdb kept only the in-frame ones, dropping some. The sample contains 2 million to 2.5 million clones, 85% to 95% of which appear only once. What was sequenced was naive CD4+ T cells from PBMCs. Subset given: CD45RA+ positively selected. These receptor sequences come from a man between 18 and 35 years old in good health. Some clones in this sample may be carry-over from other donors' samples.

This chain's CDR3 is CASSTRAGEDNEQFF. The CDR3 nucleotides are TGTGCCAGCAGCACTCGAGCGGGAGAGGACAATGAGCAGTTCTTC. V usage is TRBV7-3 and J usage is TRBJ2-1; 8 bases align to TRBD2. The ends lost 5 bases at V and 5 bases at J; junction bases unmatched: 8. The CDR3 totals 15 residues. CDR1 is SGHTA and CDR2 is FQGTGA in the germline V gene.

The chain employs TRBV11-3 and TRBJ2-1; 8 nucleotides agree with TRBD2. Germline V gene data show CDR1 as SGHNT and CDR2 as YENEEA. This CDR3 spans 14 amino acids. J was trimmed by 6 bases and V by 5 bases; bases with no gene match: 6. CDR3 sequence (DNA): TGTGCCAGCAGCCCACGGACTAGCCTCAATGAGCAGTTCTTC. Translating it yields CASSPRTSLNEQFF.

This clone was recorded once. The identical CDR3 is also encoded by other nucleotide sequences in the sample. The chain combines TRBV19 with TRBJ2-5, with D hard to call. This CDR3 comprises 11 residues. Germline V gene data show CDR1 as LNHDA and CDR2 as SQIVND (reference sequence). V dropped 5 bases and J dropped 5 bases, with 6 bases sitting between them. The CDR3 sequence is CASSAEETQYF. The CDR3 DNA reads TGTGCCAGTAGTGCCGAGGAGACCCAGTACTTC.

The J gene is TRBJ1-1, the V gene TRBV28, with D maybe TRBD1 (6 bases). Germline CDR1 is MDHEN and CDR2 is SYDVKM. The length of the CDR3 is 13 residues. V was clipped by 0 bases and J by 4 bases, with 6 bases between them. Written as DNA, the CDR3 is TGTGCCAGCAGTTTATGGGGGGCCACTGAAGCTTTCTTT. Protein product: CASSLWGATEAFF.

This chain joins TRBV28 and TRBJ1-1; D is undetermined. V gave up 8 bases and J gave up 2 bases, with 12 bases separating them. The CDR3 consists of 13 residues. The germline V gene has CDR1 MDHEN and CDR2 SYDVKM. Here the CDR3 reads CASVPSVNTEAFF. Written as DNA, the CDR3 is TGTGCCAGCGTACCTTCGGTAAACACTGAAGCTTTCTTT. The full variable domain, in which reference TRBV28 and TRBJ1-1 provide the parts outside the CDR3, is DVKVTQSSRYLVKRTGEKVFLECVQDMDHENMFWYRQDPGLGLRLIYFSYDVKMKEKGDIPEGYSVSREKKERFSLILESASTNQTSMYLCASVPSVNTEAFFGQGTRLTVV.

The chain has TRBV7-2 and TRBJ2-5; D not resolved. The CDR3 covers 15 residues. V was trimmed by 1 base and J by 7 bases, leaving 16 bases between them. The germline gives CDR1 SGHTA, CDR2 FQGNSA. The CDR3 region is CASSLGIPQKGTQYF. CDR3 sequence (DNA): TGTGCCAGCAGCTTAGGTATACCACAGAAGGGGACCCAGTACTTC.

The CDR3, as DNA: TGTGCCAGCAGCCAAGATTCCCTGGCGGGAGACACCGATACGCAGTATTTT. Amino acids: CASSQDSLAGDTDTQYF. The rearrangement uses TRBV4-2 and TRBJ2-3, with TRBD2 matching over 7 bases. The trim removed 0 bases at V and 6 bases at J, leaving 12 bases unmatched. Per the germline V gene, CDR1 is LGHNA and CDR2 is YNFKEQ. The CDR3 runs 17 residues.

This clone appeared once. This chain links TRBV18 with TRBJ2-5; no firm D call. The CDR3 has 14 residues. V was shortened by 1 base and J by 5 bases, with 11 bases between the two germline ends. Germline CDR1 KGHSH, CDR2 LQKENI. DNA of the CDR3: TGTGCCAGCTCACCACAGGGTGGTTTGGAGACCCAGTACTTC. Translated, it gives CASSPQGGLETQYF.

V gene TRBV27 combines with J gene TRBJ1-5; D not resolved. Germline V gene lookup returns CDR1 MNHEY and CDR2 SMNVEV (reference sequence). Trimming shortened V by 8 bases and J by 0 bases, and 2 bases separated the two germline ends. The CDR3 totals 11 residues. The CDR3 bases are TGTGCCAGCGGTAGCAATCAGCCCCAGCATTTT. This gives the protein CASGSNQPQHF.

CDR3 DNA: TGTGCCAGCAGCCAAGACTCCTACTCTGGGGCCAACGTCCTGACTTTC. It is translated as CASSQDSYSGANVLTF. The rearrangement joins TRBV4-2 to TRBJ2-6; no clear D. The germline V and J ends were trimmed by 0 bases and 0 bases, with 6 bases remaining between them. This CDR3 contains 16 residues. Germline V gene data show CDR1 as LGHNA and CDR2 as YNFKEQ.

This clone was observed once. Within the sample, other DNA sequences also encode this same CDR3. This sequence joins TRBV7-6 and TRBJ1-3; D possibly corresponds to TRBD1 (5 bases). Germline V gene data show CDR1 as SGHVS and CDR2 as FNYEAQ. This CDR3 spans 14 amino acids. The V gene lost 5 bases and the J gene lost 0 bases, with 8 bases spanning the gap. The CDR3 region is CASSPRDSGNTIYF. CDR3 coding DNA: TGTGCCAGCAGCCCCAGGGACTCTGGAAACACCATATATTTT.

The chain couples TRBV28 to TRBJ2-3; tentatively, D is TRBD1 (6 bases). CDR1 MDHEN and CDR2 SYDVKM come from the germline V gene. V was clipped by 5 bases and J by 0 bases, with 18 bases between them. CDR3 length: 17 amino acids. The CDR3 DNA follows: TGTGCCAGCAGTCTTTATCCGGACAGTTCTAGCACAGATACGCAGTATTTT. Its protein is CASSLYPDSSSTDTQYF.

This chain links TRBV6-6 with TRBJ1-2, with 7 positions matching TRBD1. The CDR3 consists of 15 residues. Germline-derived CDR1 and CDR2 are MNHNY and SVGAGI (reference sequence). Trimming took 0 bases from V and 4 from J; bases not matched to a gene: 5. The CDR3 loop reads CASSYSSRGGYGYTF. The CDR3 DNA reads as TGTGCCAGCAGTTACTCGAGCAGGGGGGGCTATGGCTACACCTTC.

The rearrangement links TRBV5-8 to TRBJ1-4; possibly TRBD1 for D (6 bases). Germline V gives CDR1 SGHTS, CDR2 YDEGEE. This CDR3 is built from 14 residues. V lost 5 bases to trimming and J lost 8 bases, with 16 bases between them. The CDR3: CASSRDRRGEKLFF. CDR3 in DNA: TGTGCCAGCAGTCGAGACAGGAGAGGGGAAAAACTGTTTTTT.

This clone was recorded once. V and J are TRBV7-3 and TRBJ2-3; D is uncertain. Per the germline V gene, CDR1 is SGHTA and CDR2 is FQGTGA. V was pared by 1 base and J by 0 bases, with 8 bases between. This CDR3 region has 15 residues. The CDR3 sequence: CASSLIKESTDTQYF. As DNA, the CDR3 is TGTGCCAGCAGCTTAATTAAAGAGAGCACAGATACGCAGTATTTT.

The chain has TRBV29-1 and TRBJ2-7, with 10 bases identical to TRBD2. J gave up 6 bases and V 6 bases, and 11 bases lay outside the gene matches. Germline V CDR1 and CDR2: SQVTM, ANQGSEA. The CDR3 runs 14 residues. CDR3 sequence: CSVRGLADTAEQYF. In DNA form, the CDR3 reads TGCAGCGTAAGAGGACTAGCGGACACAGCCGAGCAGTACTTC.

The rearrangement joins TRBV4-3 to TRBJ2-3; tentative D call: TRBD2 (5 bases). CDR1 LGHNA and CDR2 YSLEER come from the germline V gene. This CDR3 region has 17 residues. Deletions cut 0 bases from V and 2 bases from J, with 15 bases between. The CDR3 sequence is CASSQDGRTLFTDTQYF. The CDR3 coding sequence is TGCGCCAGCAGCCAAGATGGACGGACTTTATTCACAGATACGCAGTATTTT.

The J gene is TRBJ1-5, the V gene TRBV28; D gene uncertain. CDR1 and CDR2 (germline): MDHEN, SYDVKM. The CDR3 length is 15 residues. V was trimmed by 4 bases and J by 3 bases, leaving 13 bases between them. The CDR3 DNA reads TGTGCCAGCAGTTCTCCGTGGAGCTACAATCAGCCCCAGCATTTT. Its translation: CASSSPWSYNQPQHF.

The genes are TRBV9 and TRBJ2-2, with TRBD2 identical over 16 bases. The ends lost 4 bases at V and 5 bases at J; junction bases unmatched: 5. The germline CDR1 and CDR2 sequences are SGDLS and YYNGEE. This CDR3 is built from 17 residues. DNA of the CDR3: TGTGCCAGCAGCCTGGGACTAGCGGGAGGGCTAACCGGGGAGCTGTTTTTT. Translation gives CASSLGLAGGLTGELFF.

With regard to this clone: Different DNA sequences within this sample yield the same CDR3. CDR3: CASSPRQNTDTQYF. In nucleotides, the CDR3 is TGTGCCAGCAGCCCACGACAGAACACAGATACGCAGTATTTT. The chain employs TRBV9 and TRBJ2-3, with D tentatively TRBD1 (5 bases). Trimming took off 4 bases at V and 2 bases at J, with 11 bases between the two ends. CDR1 is SGDLS, CDR2 YYNGEE, per germline. The CDR3 extends over 14 amino acids.

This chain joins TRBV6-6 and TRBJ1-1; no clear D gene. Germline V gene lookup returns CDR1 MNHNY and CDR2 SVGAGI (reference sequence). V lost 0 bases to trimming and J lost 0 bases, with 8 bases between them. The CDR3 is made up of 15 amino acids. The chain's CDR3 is CASSYSRGLNTEAFF. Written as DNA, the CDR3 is TGTGCCAGCAGTTACTCGCGGGGATTGAACACTGAAGCTTTCTTT.

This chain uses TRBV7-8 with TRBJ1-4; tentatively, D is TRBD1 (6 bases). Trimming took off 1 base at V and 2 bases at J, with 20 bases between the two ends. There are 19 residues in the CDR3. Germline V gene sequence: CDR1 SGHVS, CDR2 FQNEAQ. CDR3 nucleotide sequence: TGTGCCAGCAGCTTAGGGTCGCGCAGGGGTAAATGGACTAATGAAAAACTGTTTTTT. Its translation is CASSLGSRRGKWTNEKLFF.

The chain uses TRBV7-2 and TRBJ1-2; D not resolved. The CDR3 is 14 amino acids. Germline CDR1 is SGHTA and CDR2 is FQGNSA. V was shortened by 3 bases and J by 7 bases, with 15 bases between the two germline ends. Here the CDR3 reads CASSFLVAVGGYTF. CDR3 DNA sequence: TGTGCCAGCAGCTTCCTGGTTGCTGTAGGTGGCTACACCTTC.

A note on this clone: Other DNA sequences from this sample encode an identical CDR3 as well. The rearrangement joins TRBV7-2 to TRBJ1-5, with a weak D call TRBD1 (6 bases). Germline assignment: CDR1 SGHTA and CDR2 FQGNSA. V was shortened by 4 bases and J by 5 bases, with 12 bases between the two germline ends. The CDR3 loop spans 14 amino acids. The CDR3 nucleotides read TGTGCCAGCAGCTCCCGCAGGGGAGATCAGCCCCAGCATTTT. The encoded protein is CASSSRRGDQPQHF. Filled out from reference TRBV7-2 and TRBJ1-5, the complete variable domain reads GAGVSQSPSNKVTEKGKDVELRCDPISGHTALYWYRQSLGQGLEFLIYFQGNSAPDKSGLPSDRFSAERTGGSVSTLTIQRTQQEDSAVYLCASSSRRGDQPQHFGDGTRLSIL.

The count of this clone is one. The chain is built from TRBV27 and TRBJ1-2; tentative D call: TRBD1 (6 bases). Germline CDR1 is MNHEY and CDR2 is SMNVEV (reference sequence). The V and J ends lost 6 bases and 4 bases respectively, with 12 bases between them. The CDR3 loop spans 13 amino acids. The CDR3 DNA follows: TGTGCCAGCAGAAAAGGACAGCTCTATGGCTACACCTTC. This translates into CASRKGQLYGYTF.

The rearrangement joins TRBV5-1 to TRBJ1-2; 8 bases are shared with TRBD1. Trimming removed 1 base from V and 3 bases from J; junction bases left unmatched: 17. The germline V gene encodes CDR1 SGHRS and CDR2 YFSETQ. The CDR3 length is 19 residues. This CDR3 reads CASSLRGGTGIQSDYGYTF. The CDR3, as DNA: TGCGCCAGCAGCTTGAGGGGAGGGACAGGAATACAATCGGACTATGGCTACACCTTC.

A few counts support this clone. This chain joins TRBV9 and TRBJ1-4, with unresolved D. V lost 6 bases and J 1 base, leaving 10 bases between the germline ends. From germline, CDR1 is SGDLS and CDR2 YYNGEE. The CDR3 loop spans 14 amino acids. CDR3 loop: CASNRGRTNEKLFF. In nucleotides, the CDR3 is TGTGCCAGCAACCGGGGTAGAACTAATGAAAAACTGTTTTTT. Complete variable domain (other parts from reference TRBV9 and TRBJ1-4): DSGVTQTPKHLITATGQRVTLRCSPRSGDLSVYWYQQSLDQGLQFLIQYYNGEERAKGNILERFSAQQFPDLHSELNLSSLELGDSALYFCASNRGRTNEKLFFGSGTQLSVL.